The clone carrying this TCR beta chain showed up many times. Its antigen is not identified. This CDR3 has 12 amino acids. CDR1 is SNHLY, CDR2 FYNNEI, per germline. V was pared by 7 bases and J by 9 bases, with 15 bases between. Time point defined: newly diagnosed GD, antithyroid drugs for less than 3 months. After RNA was extracted from PBMCs, the TCR library was made from it. As collected, the peripheral blood samples measured 7 to 9.5 milliliters each and went into EDTA tubes. The data stem from a study of regulatory T cells in long-lasting Graves disease. Sequencing libraries for TCR beta were prepared with iRepertoire HTBI primers and Arm-PCR of CDR3 regions. TCRdb ran MiXCR on the multiplex PCR reads and lists one entry per CDR3 protein. The sample records about 330,000 distinct CDR3 sequences, around 16% being singletons. Study findings and constraints: Patients with persistent disease showed a bias toward TRBV28, TRBJ1-2 and TRBJ2-5.

Another study also made use of these data, one on T cells in Graves' hyperthyroidism and ophthalmopathy. That work states: HTBI primers drove first-round RT-PCR of the TCR CDR3. Clonotypes that were expanded in thyroid above 0.001 mostly appeared in blood too.

The sequence derives from a woman aged 18-35 years with Graves disease. J is TRBJ1-1 and V is TRBV2; tentatively, D is TRBD1 (5 bases). The sample consisted of peripheral blood mononuclear cells (PBMCs), taken at new diagnosis, from a patient treated with antithyroid drugs. CDR3 in amino acids: CASKGPGPQAFF. CDR3 DNA: TGTGCCAGCAAGGGGCCCGGGCCCCAAGCTTTCTTT.